The clone carrying this T cell receptor beta chain occurred many times. Its antigen is unidentified. 5'RACE with constant-segment primers built TCRalpha and TCRbeta cDNA libraries with UMIs. A single record per CDR3 protein comes from TCRdb applying MiXCR to the 5' RACE reads. The sample lists about 400,000 distinct CDR3 sequences, approximately 16% occurring once. The data derive from a study of T-cell memory formation after mild COVID-19. In the study overall: There were largely donor-specific TCR clusters.

Study-level findings and limits: The study found balanced CD4/CD8 in clones contracting day 15 to 85 and a CD4+ lean in later expanders. Memory cells collected pre-infection included some clones that later responded, suggesting cross-reactive memory joined.

There are 20 residues in the CDR3. Unmatched junction bases numbered 24, after V lost 6 bases and J lost 4 bases. Germline V gene lookup returns CDR1 SEHNR and CDR2 FQNEAQ (reference sequence). This TCR derives from a man aged 18 to 29 who had mild COVID-19 (a few samples of this study predate the infection). Cell type and time point are not known. Sequencing was done on a sample of PBMCs or a T cell subset sorted from them (not recorded which). The genes are TRBV7-9 and TRBJ1-2; 9 bases are a match to TRBD1. CDR3 residues: CASSPSIKTRDRAFGYGYTF. The CDR3 region has the DNA TGTGCCAGCAGTCCGTCAATAAAGACCCGGGACAGGGCGTTCGGCTATGGCTACACCTTC.